Below, 8 T cell receptor beta chains from the same sample are listed, as sequenced in a study of CD8 T cells in ankylosing spondylitis. Each CDR3 protein gets one entry after TCRdb re-called the 5' RACE reads with MiXCR. The sample lists tens of thousands of distinct CDR3 sequences, around 25% seen once, with 45% to 65% in the top ten. Sequenced sample: blood, either unsorted or a sorted T cell fraction (not recorded which). The receptors were sampled from a male donor with ankylosing spondylitis or in good health (not recorded which).

V is TRBV20-1 and J is TRBJ2-5; 8 positions agree with TRBD2. Germline CDR1 is DFQATT and CDR2 is SNEGSKA (reference sequence). The CDR3 totals 15 residues. Germline trimming cut 3 bases from V and 1 base from J; bases unmatched to any gene: 7. The CDR3 DNA follows: TGCAGTGCTAGGAAGGGCGGGGGGATCCAAGAGACCCAGTACTTC. Protein product: CSARKGGGIQETQYF.

This chain links TRBV6-1 with TRBJ1-4; D is perhaps TRBD1 (5 bases). Germline CDR1 reads MNHNS; CDR2 reads SASEGT. The CDR3 length is 16 residues. The V end was cut by 2 bases, the J end by 3 bases, with 13 bases between. The CDR3 nucleotides are TGTGCCAGCAGTGAATGGGGGAAGCAGCCTAATGAAAAACTGTTTTTT. Protein sequence: CASSEWGKQPNEKLFF.

This chain uses TRBV10-2 with TRBJ1-6, with a weak D call TRBD1 (6 bases). CDR1 and CDR2 from the germline V gene are WSHSY and SAAADI. This CDR3 has 14 amino acids. V was pared by 6 bases and J by 10 bases, with 16 bases between. As DNA, the CDR3 is TGCGCCAGCAGAGTGCCGGGGGGGCACTCACCCCTCCACTTT. It codes for CASRVPGGHSPLHF.

The table lists this clonotype with a few counts. Here the CDR3 DNA reads TGCAGTGCTCCCTTAGCGGGGAGCACAGATACGCAGTATTTT. Amino acid sequence: CSAPLAGSTDTQYF. The rearrangement links TRBV20-1 to TRBJ2-3; 8 bases match TRBD2. J gave up 0 bases and V 5 bases, and 4 bases lay outside the gene matches. This CDR3 is built from 14 residues. CDR1 and CDR2 (germline): DFQATT, SNEGSKA (reference sequence).

This clonotype was detected many times. The DNA is left out, because the CDR3 cannot be placed on it with certainty; the CDR3 is given as TCRdb lists it. The chain uses TRBV7-5 and TRBJ1-1; the listed D gene, TRBD1, was not tested against the DNA. TRBV7-5 is annotated as a pseudogene. The CDR3 spans 19 amino acids, including both terminal residues. The CDR3 protein is CISVPEAGQGKLMNTEAFF.

The rearrangement links TRBV20-1 to TRBJ1-1; D not certain. Trimming left V 4 bases short and J 1 base short, with 13 bases between. This CDR3 is 14 amino acids long. CDR1 is DFQATT and CDR2 is SNEGSKA in the germline V gene (reference sequence). CDR3 sequence reads: CSATRPSGNTEAFF. Written as DNA, the CDR3 is TGCAGTGCTACCCGGCCCTCAGGGAACACTGAAGCTTTCTTT.

The V and J genes are TRBV11-2 and TRBJ2-3, with 15 nucleotides matching TRBD2. Trimming cost V 4 bases and J 5 bases; bases outside gene matches: 7. The CDR3 sequence is 17 residues long. Germline CDR1 is SGHAT and CDR2 is FQNNGV. The CDR3 DNA reads TGTGCCAGCAGCTCAAAGGGACTAGCGGGGGGAAAAGATACGCAGTATTTT. This gives the protein CASSSKGLAGGKDTQYF.

The table lists this clonotype with a few counts. The gene calls are TRBV5-6 and TRBJ2-1, with D maybe TRBD1 (6 bases). Germline CDR1 SGHDT, CDR2 YYEEEE. V dropped 0 bases and J dropped 10 bases, with 14 bases sitting between them. The CDR3 is 14 residues long. The CDR3: CASSLVAGQGEQFF. The CDR3 DNA sequence: TGTGCCAGCAGCTTGGTGGCAGGGCAGGGGGAGCAGTTCTTC.